This TCR beta chain was retrieved from a study of blood T cell repertoires in COVID-19. On the study more broadly: COVID-19 samples collected from the United States, Italy and Spain covered acute and convalescent phases.

Enrolled through a virtual design, the participants were between about 18 and 89 years of age and came from fewer than 30 US areas. As concerns this clone: The same CDR3 also results from other DNA sequences found in this sample.

Methods used by the authors: Estimation of nucleated cell counts relied on the amplification of reference gene primers. Profiling relied on immunoSEQ multiplex PCR, and the TCRdb table lists in-frame clones only, not all of them. V, J and clone size derive from that table, while D and trimming were established from the DNA sequence. The data show fewer than 250,000 clones, approximately 86% seen once. Sequenced input: PBMCs or T cells enriched from blood (not recorded which). The clonotype was recovered from a middle-aged woman in a cohort exposed to, infected with or recovered from COVID-19 (not recorded which).

The CDR3 loop reads CASSQEGGANYGYTF. CDR3 coding DNA: TGCGCCAGCAGCCAAGAGGGGGGGGCTAACTATGGCTACACCTTC. The V gene is TRBV4-1, the J gene TRBJ1-2, with D perhaps TRBD1 (5 bases). Germline V CDR1 and CDR2: MGHRA, YSYEKL. With 0 bases removed from V and 0 bases from J, the gap between germline ends came to 8 bases. This CDR3 comprises 15 residues.